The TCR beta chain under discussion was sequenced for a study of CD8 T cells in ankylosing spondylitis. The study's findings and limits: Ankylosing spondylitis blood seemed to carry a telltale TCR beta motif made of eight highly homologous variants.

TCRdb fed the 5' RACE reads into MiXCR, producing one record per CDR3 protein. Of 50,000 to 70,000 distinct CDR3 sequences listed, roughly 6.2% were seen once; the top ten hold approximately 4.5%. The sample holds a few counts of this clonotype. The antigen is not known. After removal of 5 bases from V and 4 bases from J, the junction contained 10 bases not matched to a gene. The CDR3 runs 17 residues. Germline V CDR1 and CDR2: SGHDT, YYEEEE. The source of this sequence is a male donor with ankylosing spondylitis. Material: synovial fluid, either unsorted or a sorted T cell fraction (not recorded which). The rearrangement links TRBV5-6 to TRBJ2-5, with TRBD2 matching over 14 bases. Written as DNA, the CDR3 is TGTGCCAGCAGGTTCGGGACTAGCGGGAGTTGGGCAGAGACCCAGTACTTC. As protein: CASRFGTSGSWAETQYF.